Following are 21 T cell receptor beta chains from one sample sequenced in a study of T cells in Graves' hyperthyroidism and ophthalmopathy. RNA transcripts served as the template for amplifying TCR beta CDR3 regions. During a first-round RT-PCR of the TCR CDR3, the HTBI primer set was used. TCRdb recomputed calls from the multiplex PCR reads with MiXCR, one row per CDR3 protein. This table has hundreds of thousands of distinct CDR3 sequences, less than 25% appearing once. The specimen sequenced was blood. These receptors were taken from a man aged 25-40 years with Graves' ophthalmopathy.

This clonotype has a handful of counts. This may come from a read error, since a much larger clone is one base off. The CDR3 does not close with the conserved phenylalanine or tryptophan, likely indicating a read error. This chain uses TRBV28 with TRBJ1-1; 8 nucleotides match TRBD1. The CDR3 totals 16 residues. Germline assignment: CDR1 MDHEN and CDR2 SYDVKM. Trimming cost V 1 base and J 5 bases; bases outside gene matches: 9. For the CDR3, the DNA is TGTGCCAGCAGTTTATCTGGCAGGGGGCATGTGACTGAAGCTTTCCTT. It encodes CASSLSGRGHVTEAFL.

This clonotype was observed at least ten times. The rearrangement joins TRBV5-1 to TRBJ2-3; the match to TRBD2 covers 9 bases. CDR3 length equals 15 residues. The junction had 9 bases not matched to a gene; V was cut back by 5 bases and J by 5 bases. CDR1 is SGHRS, CDR2 YFSETQ, per germline. This CDR3 is CASSVSGRSQDTQYF. In nucleotides, the CDR3 is TGCGCCAGCAGTGTTAGCGGGAGAAGTCAAGATACGCAGTATTTT. The whole variable domain, filled in from reference TRBV5-1 and TRBJ2-3, reads KAGVTQTPRYLIKTRGQQVTLSCSPISGHRSVSWYQQTPGQGLQFLFEYFSETQRNKGNFPGRFSGRQFSNSRSEMNVSTLELGDSALYLCASSVSGRSQDTQYFGPGTRLTVL.

CDR3 amino acids: CASSGDRADGETQYF. In DNA, the CDR3 is TGTGCCAGCAGTGGAGACAGGGCCGACGGGGAGACCCAGTACTTC. The chain recombines TRBV6-1 with TRBJ2-5; 7 bases map to TRBD1. CDR3 length: 15 amino acids. From germline, CDR1 is MNHNS and CDR2 SASEGT. V lost 4 bases to trimming and J lost 5 bases; unmatched junction nucleotides: 10.

This clonotype was observed many times. The chain uses TRBV20-1 and TRBJ1-2; no reliable D call. Germline loops: CDR1 DFQATT, CDR2 SNEGSKA (reference sequence). This CDR3 region has 13 residues. The V end was cut by 3 bases, the J end by 3 bases, with 11 bases between. CDR3 sequence reads: CSASSSGDYGYTF. The CDR3 nucleotides are TGCAGTGCTAGCTCGTCCGGAGACTATGGCTACACCTTC.

V usage is TRBV20-1 and J usage is TRBJ1-5, with 8 bases that match TRBD1. Germline V CDR1 and CDR2: DFQATT, SNEGSKA (reference sequence). There are 14 residues in the CDR3. V was pared by 1 base and J by 5 bases, with 4 bases of the junction left unmatched. The CDR3 DNA sequence: TGCAGTGCTAGAGGGACAGGGAAACATCAGCCCCAGCATTTT. Translating it yields CSARGTGKHQPQHF.

Ten or more counts support this clonotype. V gene TRBV7-8 combines with J gene TRBJ2-3; D is perhaps TRBD1 (5 bases). The V and J ends lost 5 bases and 0 bases respectively, with 12 bases between them. Germline lookup yields CDR1 SGHVS and CDR2 FQNEAQ. The CDR3 has 15 residues. The CDR3 DNA follows: TGTGCCAGCAGCCACGCCAGACAGAGCACAGATACGCAGTATTTT. It encodes CASSHARQSTDTQYF.

This clonotype appeared a few times. This rearrangement joins TRBV19 to TRBJ1-5; 12 nucleotides match TRBD1. The trim removed 1 base at V and 6 bases at J, leaving 4 bases unmatched. Germline CDR1 reads LNHDA; CDR2 reads SQIVND (reference sequence). The CDR3 loop spans 16 amino acids. CDR3 amino acids: CASSIGGTGGGQPQHF. CDR3 in DNA: TGTGCCAGTAGTATAGGTGGGACAGGGGGCGGTCAGCCCCAGCATTTT.

Here the CDR3 reads CASSIRTAPTNEKLFF. The CDR3 nucleotides are TGTGCCAGTAGTATCCGGACGGCTCCAACTAATGAAAAACTGTTTTTT. This rearrangement joins TRBV19 to TRBJ1-4; D ambiguous. This CDR3 spans 16 amino acids. V shed 3 bases and J shed 0 bases, with 11 bases lying between them. CDR1 LNHDA and CDR2 SQIVND come from the germline V gene (reference sequence).

This chain uses TRBV6-1 with TRBJ2-4; the D gene is possibly TRBD2 (6 bases). CDR1 is MNHNS, CDR2 SASEGT, per germline. V was trimmed by 6 bases and J by 7 bases, leaving 19 bases between them. The CDR3 has 15 amino acids. Here the CDR3 reads CASRPGWGGRNIQYF. CDR3 DNA: TGTGCCAGCAGACCCGGTTGGGGAGGCCGGAACATTCAGTACTTC.

This clonotype was seen ten or more times. This sequence joins TRBV28 and TRBJ1-5; no clear D. In germline, CDR1 is MDHEN, CDR2 SYDVKM. This CDR3 region has 15 residues. Trimming stripped 3 bases from V and 3 bases from J, with 12 bases between. The CDR3 region is CASSLAQVFNQPQHF. The CDR3 DNA sequence: TGTGCCAGCAGTTTGGCCCAAGTATTCAATCAGCCCCAGCATTTT.

The chain couples TRBV19 to TRBJ2-5, with 8 bases identical to TRBD1. Per germline, CDR1 LNHDA and CDR2 SQIVND (reference sequence). The CDR3 spans 17 residues. With V trimmed by 5 bases and J by 6 bases, 17 bases remained unmatched. CDR3 sequence (DNA): TGTGCCAGTAGTCAGAGCGACAGGGGAAGGGCAAGAAAGACCCAGTACTTC. This encodes CASSQSDRGRARKTQYF.

The chain joins TRBV7-9 to TRBJ2-6; no reliable D call. From germline, CDR1 is SEHNR and CDR2 FQNEAQ (reference sequence). The CDR3 contains 17 residues. Trimming cost V 6 bases and J 0 bases, with 15 bases left between them. The chain's CDR3 is CASSSFDLDSGANVLTF. CDR3 bases: TGTGCCAGCAGTTCCTTCGACCTAGACTCTGGGGCCAACGTCCTGACTTTC.

This clonotype was observed a handful of times. The chain combines TRBV7-9 with TRBJ2-7; D gene ambiguous. V shed 7 bases and J shed 3 bases, with 10 bases lying between them. Germline lookup yields CDR1 SEHNR and CDR2 FQNEAQ (reference sequence). This CDR3 is built from 12 residues. Written as DNA, the CDR3 is TGTGCCAGCAAACGGCAAGACTACGAGCAGTACTTC. Translation gives CASKRQDYEQYF.

The V gene is TRBV7-2, the J gene TRBJ2-1; unclear D gene. CDR3 length: 16 residues. Between the trimmed V and J ends, which lost 2 bases and 0 bases, there was a span of 11 bases. Germline V gene sequence: CDR1 SGHTA, CDR2 FQGNSA. CDR3 in amino acids: CASSLMGPSSYNEQFF. DNA for the CDR3: TGTGCCAGCAGCTTAATGGGCCCGAGCTCCTACAATGAGCAGTTCTTC.

V is TRBV11-2 and J is TRBJ2-7; weak D call: TRBD1 (5 bases). The germline V and J ends were trimmed by 1 base and 7 bases, with 11 bases remaining between them. The CDR3 spans 13 residues. Germline V gene data show CDR1 as SGHAT and CDR2 as FQNNGV. CDR3 in DNA: TGTGCCAGCAGCTTAGGGACACGCGGTGAGCAGTACTTC. It encodes CASSLGTRGEQYF.

Only a few counts were recorded for this clonotype. The chain uses TRBV2 and TRBJ2-6, with D tentatively TRBD1 (6 bases). The V end lost 6 bases, the J end lost 0 bases, and 12 bases lay between the germline ends. The germline gives CDR1 SNHLY, CDR2 FYNNEI. This CDR3 is 16 amino acids long. CDR3 residues: CASSDRFSSGANVLTF. For the CDR3, the DNA is TGTGCCAGCAGCGACAGGTTTTCCTCTGGGGCCAACGTCCTGACTTTC.

This clonotype was picked up many times. This chain connects TRBV7-2 to TRBJ2-1; D is possibly TRBD1 (6 bases). The V and J ends lost 7 bases and 7 bases respectively, with 20 bases between them. Germline V CDR1 and CDR2: SGHTA, FQGNSA. The CDR3 runs 15 residues. The CDR3 coding sequence is TGTGCCAGCACCCGTGGGAGAGGGGGTTTGAATGAGCAGTTCTTC. It translates to CASTRGRGGLNEQFF.

The chain uses TRBV20-1 and TRBJ2-5; 14 bases are a match to TRBD2. The trim removed 2 bases at V and 5 bases at J, leaving 13 bases unmatched. CDR3 length: 18 residues. CDR1 DFQATT and CDR2 SNEGSKA come from the germline V gene (reference sequence). The CDR3, as DNA: TGCAGTGCTAGATCCACCCGGGGGACTAGCGGGAGTGGGGAGACCCAGTACTTC. Translated, it gives CSARSTRGTSGSGETQYF.

This clonotype was recorded many times. The V and J genes are TRBV28 and TRBJ2-7; D uncertain. V dropped 6 bases and J dropped 2 bases, with 8 bases sitting between them. This CDR3 has 12 residues. Germline V gene sequence: CDR1 MDHEN, CDR2 SYDVKM. DNA for the CDR3: TGTGCCAGCAGCCTCCCCCCCTACGAGCAGTACTTC. This sequence encodes CASSLPPYEQYF.

This sequence joins TRBV5-6 and TRBJ1-4; D may be TRBD1 (5 bases). Trimming shortened V by 6 bases and J by 5 bases, and 29 bases separated the two germline ends. The CDR3 extends over 19 amino acids. Germline CDR1 SGHDT, CDR2 YYEEEE. CDR3 residues: CASTSPTRDAEGENEKLFF. As DNA, the CDR3 is TGTGCCAGCACTTCTCCTACTCGGGACGCCGAAGGGGAAAATGAAAAACTGTTTTTT.

V usage is TRBV29-1 and J usage is TRBJ2-1; D is perhaps TRBD2 (6 bases). The CDR3 has 14 amino acids. The V and J ends lost 4 bases and 11 bases respectively, with 21 bases between them. Germline CDR1 reads SQVTM; CDR2 reads ANQGSEA. The CDR3 spells CSVVGLAKTLKQFF. CDR3 DNA: TGCAGCGTTGTGGGGCTAGCGAAGACGCTTAAGCAGTTCTTC.